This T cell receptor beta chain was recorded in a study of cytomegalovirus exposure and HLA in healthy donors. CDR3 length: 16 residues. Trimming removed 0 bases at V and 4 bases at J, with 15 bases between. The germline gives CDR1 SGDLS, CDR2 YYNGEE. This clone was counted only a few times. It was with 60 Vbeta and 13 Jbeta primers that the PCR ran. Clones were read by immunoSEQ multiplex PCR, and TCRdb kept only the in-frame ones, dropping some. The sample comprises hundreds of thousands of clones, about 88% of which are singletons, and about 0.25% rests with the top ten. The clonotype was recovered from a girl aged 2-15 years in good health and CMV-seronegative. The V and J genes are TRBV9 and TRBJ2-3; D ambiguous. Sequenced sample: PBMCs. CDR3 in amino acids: CASSVDRWASPDTQYF. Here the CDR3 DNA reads TGTGCCAGCAGCGTAGATCGTTGGGCCAGCCCAGATACGCAGTATTTT.